One and the same sample provided the 5 T cell receptor beta chains below, sequenced in a study of tumor-infiltrating lymphocytes in oesophageal squamous cell carcinoma. TCRdb ran MiXCR on the PCR reads and lists one entry per CDR3 protein. The repertoire has just under 20,000 distinct CDR3 sequences, around 40% of them found once; the top ten carry roughly a fifth. Sequenced material: esophageal tumor tissue. The receptors stem from a male donor with esophageal squamous cell carcinoma.

This clonotype was counted at least ten times. The CDR3: CASRGPIYNEQFF. The DNA for the CDR3 is TGTGCATCCAGGGGACCCATATACAATGAGCAGTTCTTC. V usage is TRBV19 and J usage is TRBJ2-1; D is possibly TRBD1 (6 bases). Germline CDR1 is LNHDA and CDR2 is SQIVND (reference sequence). The CDR3 loop spans 13 amino acids.

The sample holds many counts of this clonotype. The chain uses TRBV19 and TRBJ2-7; D assignment may be TRBD1 or TRBD2 (5 bases each). With the DNA end fitting TRBJ2-5 better, the J assignment may be wrong. This CDR3 has 13 amino acids. Germline assignment: CDR1 LNHDA and CDR2 SQIVND (reference sequence). Here the CDR3 reads CASSNMGEETQYF. The CDR3 DNA sequence: TGTGCCAGTAGTAATATGGGGGAGGAGACCCAGTACTTC.

Many counts were recorded for this clonotype. The rearrangement links TRBV5-1 to TRBJ2-7; D is possibly TRBD1 or TRBD2 (5 bases each). This CDR3 is 16 amino acids long. Germline loops: CDR1 SGHRS, CDR2 YFSETQ. Trimming took off 2 bases at V and 4 bases at J, with 19 bases between the two ends. The CDR3 spells CASSLRRDGGVYEQYF. The CDR3, as DNA: TGCGCCAGCAGCTTACGCCGGGACGGCGGAGTTTACGAGCAGTACTTC.

There are a few counts of this clonotype. The V call is TRBV20-1, the J call TRBJ2-3, with D tentatively TRBD1 or TRBD2 (5 bases each). The CDR3 has 14 amino acids. Trimming stripped 5 bases from V and 7 bases from J, with 19 bases between. Germline CDR1 is DFQATT and CDR2 is SNEGSKA (reference sequence). DNA of the CDR3: TGCAGTGCTGGATTCCGGGACCATATGAATACGCAGTATTTT. Translated, it gives CSAGFRDHMNTQYF.

The chain carries TRBV6-9 and TRBJ2-4; D remains ambiguous. The J call could be wrong; TRBJ2-7 is a better fit for the DNA end. Germline CDR1 MNHGY, CDR2 SVAAGI. This CDR3 has 15 amino acids. CDR3 amino acids: CASSYMLSRPNEQYF. DNA of the CDR3: TGTGCCAGCAGTTACATGTTAAGCAGGCCGAACGAGCAGTACTTC.